Here is one T cell receptor (beta chain) with its context. Antigen specificity is unknown. This record belongs to a study of identifying expanded T cells in peripheral blood. Findings and caveats of the study: Differentially abundant clones: about 1.1 between replicates, 16.4 at about 13 days, 19 at four. Clone count variance between roughly 2-week samples rose with total template count.

Repertoires were generated with immunoSEQ multiplex PCR, while TCRdb's copy carries only in-frame clones and drops some. The data hold 91,000 or so clones, with almost 90% observed a single time. Deletions cut 0 bases from V and 6 bases from J, with 15 bases between. The CDR3 runs 15 residues. CDR1 is MGHRA, CDR2 YSYEKL, per germline. The rearrangement uses TRBV4-1 and TRBJ2-7; the D is unclear. The TCR comes from a person aged 18 to 75 in good health. Material: blood. As DNA, the CDR3 is TGCGCCAGCAGCCAAGATAAGGTTAGGGTCGGCGAGCAGTACTTC. Translating it yields CASSQDKVRVGEQYF.